Sequencing of this TCR beta chain was carried out in a study of regulatory T cells in long-lasting Graves disease. Study context: A definition of persistent Graves' disease required over 5 years of antithyroid drugs plus positive TSH receptor antibodies.

iRepertoire HTBI primers and Arm-PCR of CDR3 regions built TCR beta libraries. TCRdb processed the multiplex PCR reads anew with MiXCR; each CDR3 protein has one entry. This table has hundreds of thousands of distinct CDR3 sequences, less than 25% appearing once. A few counts support this clonotype. Its antigen is still unknown. The germline gene is not matched at one end of the junction; a read error may be the cause. Germline loops: CDR1 SEHNR, CDR2 FQNEAQ (reference sequence). The CDR3 consists of 12 residues. Study-wide findings and caveats: With some 2,700 shared public clonotypes, persistent patients exceeded new patients, who shared about a thousand.

Described time point: persistent/refractory GD, antithyroid drugs over 5 years with positive TRAb. RNA from PBMCs was the source of the TCR library. Graves' disease diagnosis relied on American Thyroid Association guidelines. This TCR was recovered from a female donor with Graves disease. The chain has TRBV7-9 and TRBJ2-5; D remains unclear. The sequencing here drew on peripheral blood mononuclear cells (PBMCs), taken when the disease was refractory, from a patient treated with antithyroid drugs. The CDR3 loop is CASSFRQDTQYF. The CDR3 nucleotides are TGTGCCAGCAGCTTTCGGCAAGATACCCAGTACTTC.